The 17 T cell receptor beta chains below come from one sample, sequenced in a study of breast tumors, draining lymph nodes, adjacent tissues. TCRdb reanalysed the multiplex PCR reads using MiXCR and keeps one entry per CDR3 protein. Of tens of thousands of distinct CDR3 sequences detected, 68% appear once; the ten largest clones hold 20% to 30%. Sequences were obtained from tumor-adjacent breast tissue. These receptors came from a female donor with breast cancer. Some clones in this sample may be carry-over from other donors' samples.

The chain uses TRBV18 and TRBJ2-7; D may be TRBD1 (6 bases). Germline assignment: CDR1 KGHSH and CDR2 LQKENI. This CDR3 region has 13 residues. V gave up 5 bases and J gave up 5 bases, with 13 bases separating them. The CDR3 loop reads CASSGWTANEQYF. The CDR3 nucleotides read TGTGCCAGCTCAGGATGGACAGCGAACGAGCAGTACTTC.

There are a few counts of this clonotype. This chain links TRBV20-1 with TRBJ2-1; D is unclear. Trimming left V 2 bases short and J 5 bases short, with 7 bases between. Germline CDR1 and CDR2: DFQATT and SNEGSKA (reference sequence). The length of the CDR3 is 12 residues. The CDR3 spells CSARKLHNEQFF. DNA for the CDR3: TGCAGTGCTAGAAAACTTCACAATGAGCAGTTCTTC.

The CDR3 nucleotides are TGTGCCAGCAGCTTTGAACCGGGACTAGCGCACAATGAGCAGTTCTTC. This translates into CASSFEPGLAHNEQFF. The chain carries TRBV5-6 and TRBJ2-1, with 10 positions matching TRBD2. CDR1 is SGHDT and CDR2 is YYEEEE in the germline V gene. The junction had 7 bases not matched to a gene; V was cut back by 2 bases and J by 5 bases. The CDR3 runs 16 residues.

By share, this clonotype counts as medium-sized. The chain carries TRBV11-2 and TRBJ1-6; the D is unclear. V lost 4 bases and J 7 bases, leaving 2 bases between the germline ends. The CDR3 runs 11 residues. The germline V gene encodes CDR1 SGHAT and CDR2 FQNNGV. CDR3 DNA sequence: TGTGCCAGCAGCTCCAATTCACCCCTCCACTTT. This codes for CASSSNSPLHF. The whole variable domain, remainder taken from reference TRBV11-2 and TRBJ1-6, is EAGVAQSPRYKIIEKRQSVAFWCNPISGHATLYWYQQILGQGPKLLIQFQNNGVVDDSQLPKDRFSAERLKGVDSTLKIQPAKLEDSAVYLCASSSNSPLHFGNGTRLTVT.

The chain carries TRBV13 and TRBJ2-7; tentative D call: TRBD1 (5 bases). The CDR3 spans 14 residues. Trimming stripped 4 bases from V and 3 bases from J, with 13 bases between. In germline, CDR1 is PRHDT, CDR2 FYEKMQ (reference sequence). The CDR3: CASSSSDTFYEQYF. In nucleotides, the CDR3 is TGTGCCAGCAGCTCCTCGGACACATTCTACGAGCAGTACTTC.

This clonotype appeared many times. The V gene is TRBV27, the J gene TRBJ1-2; no firm D call. Germline assignment: CDR1 MNHEY and CDR2 SMNVEV (reference sequence). Trimming removed 3 bases from V and 7 bases from J, with 12 bases in between. This CDR3 is 13 amino acids long. CDR3 sequence (DNA): TGTGCCAGCAGTTTGAGGGCTGGTGGTGGCTACACCTTC. This encodes CASSLRAGGGYTF.

The chain recombines TRBV10-3 with TRBJ2-1; D might be TRBD2 (5 bases). This CDR3 is 14 amino acids long. Germline CDR1 is ENHRY and CDR2 is SYGVKD. V lost 6 bases and J 4 bases, leaving 13 bases between the germline ends. The CDR3 DNA reads as TGTGCCATCAGCGGGCAAGCGGTATACAATGAGCAGTTCTTC. Amino acid sequence: CAISGQAVYNEQFF.

This clonotype occurred many times. The rearrangement joins TRBV5-8 to TRBJ1-2, with 7 bases aligning to TRBD1. Germline CDR1 and CDR2: SGHTS and YDEGEE. After removal of 5 bases from V and 4 bases from J, the junction contained 5 bases not matched to a gene. The CDR3 covers 13 residues. The chain's CDR3 is CASSSTGAYGYTF. The CDR3 DNA follows: TGTGCCAGCAGTTCCACAGGGGCCTATGGCTACACCTTC.

This clonotype was seen a handful of times. V usage is TRBV7-2 and J usage is TRBJ2-1; D gene unclear. V was shortened by 5 bases and J by 9 bases, with 17 bases between the two germline ends. The CDR3 length is 14 residues. Germline V gene data show CDR1 as SGHTA and CDR2 as FQGNSA. The chain's CDR3 is CASSPALSNFEQFF. DNA of the CDR3: TGTGCCAGCAGCCCCGCATTATCGAATTTTGAGCAGTTCTTC.

This clonotype showed up just a few times. The V gene is TRBV20-1, the J gene TRBJ2-1; 8 nucleotides line up with TRBD2. There are 14 residues in the CDR3. Losses at the gene ends were 0 bases for V and 10 bases for J; bases not matched to a gene: 8. Germline loops: CDR1 DFQATT, CDR2 SNEGSKA (reference sequence). DNA for the CDR3: TGCAGTGCTAGAGATCAAGCGGGAGCGCGAGAGCAGTTCTTC. Translating it yields CSARDQAGAREQFF.

This sequence joins TRBV5-5 and TRBJ1-4; tentatively, D is TRBD1 (5 bases). In germline, CDR1 is SGHKS, CDR2 YYEKEE (reference sequence). This CDR3 spans 16 amino acids. V was shortened by 7 bases and J by 8 bases, with 24 bases between the two germline ends. The CDR3: CASGPVRGRVGEKLFF. As DNA, the CDR3 is TGTGCCAGCGGCCCCGTACGTGGCAGGGTGGGGGAAAAACTGTTTTTT.

The chain combines TRBV6-4 with TRBJ2-3; D remains unclear. The CDR3 is 12 residues long. Germline loops: CDR1 MRHNA, CDR2 SNTAGT. Trimming shortened V by 4 bases and J by 3 bases, and 5 bases separated the two germline ends. CDR3: CASSAMTDTQYF. The DNA for the CDR3 is TGTGCCAGCAGTGCCATGACAGATACGCAGTATTTT.

This clonotype was recorded at least ten times. The chain recombines TRBV12-3 or TRBV12-4 with TRBJ2-1; no clear D gene. The CDR3 contains 16 residues. V was trimmed by 3 bases and J by 5 bases, leaving 17 bases between them. The CDR3: CASSFNDQKPDNEQFF. Here the CDR3 DNA reads TGTGCCAGCAGTTTTAACGACCAGAAGCCTGACAATGAGCAGTTCTTC.

Comments on this clonotype: The junction differs from germline at one of its ends, possibly a read error. The CDR3: CASSSQGWGYNEQFF. In DNA, the CDR3 is TGCGCCAGCAGCTCTCAGGGATGGGGGTACAATGAGCAGTTCTTC. This chain connects TRBV5-5 to TRBJ2-1, with D possibly being TRBD1 or TRBD2 (5 bases each). CDR3 length: 15 residues. Germline V gene data show CDR1 as SGHKS and CDR2 as YYEKEE (reference sequence).

The CDR3 DNA reads TGTGCCAGCAGCTTGGTAGTTGGGACTAGCGGGAGGAGGGACGAGCAGTACTTC. It codes for CASSLVVGTSGRRDEQYF. The rearrangement joins TRBV5-6 to TRBJ2-7, with 15 bases matching TRBD2. The CDR3 loop spans 18 amino acids. After removal of 0 bases from V and 5 bases from J, the junction contained 9 bases not matched to a gene. The germline V gene has CDR1 SGHDT and CDR2 YYEEEE. The complete variable domain, with remaining parts taken from reference TRBV5-6 and TRBJ2-7, reads DAGVTQSPTHLIKTRGQQVTLRCSPKSGHDTVSWYQQALGQGPQFIFQYYEEEERQRGNFPDRFSGHQFPNYSSELNVNALLLGDSALYLCASSLVVGTSGRRDEQYFGPGTRLTVT.

The CDR3 DNA is TGTGCCAGCAGCTTAACCGGGGGACTGGGCGAGCAGTACTTC. Its translation: CASSLTGGLGEQYF. The rearrangement uses TRBV11-2 and TRBJ2-7; TRBD2 is a possible D gene (6 bases). V lost 2 bases, J lost 6 bases, and 14 bases lay in between. The CDR3 is 14 amino acids. Looked up from germline, CDR1 is SGHAT and CDR2 is FQNNGV.

DNA for the CDR3: TGCAGCGTGATACAGGGCTTCGGACACTACGAGCAGTACTTC. Its protein is CSVIQGFGHYEQYF. The rearrangement joins TRBV29-1 to TRBJ2-7; perhaps TRBD1 as D (6 bases). The V and J ends lost 6 bases and 3 bases respectively, with 18 bases between them. The germline V gene encodes CDR1 SQVTM and CDR2 ANQGSEA. The CDR3 runs 14 residues.